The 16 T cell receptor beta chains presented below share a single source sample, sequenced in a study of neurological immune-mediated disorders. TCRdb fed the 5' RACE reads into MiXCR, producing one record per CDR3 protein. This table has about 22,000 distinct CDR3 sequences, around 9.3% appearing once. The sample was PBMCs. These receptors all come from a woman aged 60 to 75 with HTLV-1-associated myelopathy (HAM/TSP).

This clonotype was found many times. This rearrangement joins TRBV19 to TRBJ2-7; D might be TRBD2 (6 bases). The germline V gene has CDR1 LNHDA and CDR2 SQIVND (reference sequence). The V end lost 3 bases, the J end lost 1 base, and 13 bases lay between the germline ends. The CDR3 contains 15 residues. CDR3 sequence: CASSIPGTASYEQYF. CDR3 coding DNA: TGTGCCAGTAGTATTCCCGGGACTGCATCCTACGAGCAGTACTTC.

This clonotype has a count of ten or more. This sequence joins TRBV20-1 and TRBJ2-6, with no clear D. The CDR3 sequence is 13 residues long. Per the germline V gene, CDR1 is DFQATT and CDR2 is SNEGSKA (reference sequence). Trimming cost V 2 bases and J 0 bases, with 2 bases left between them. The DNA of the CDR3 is TGCAGTGCTAGACACTCTGGGGCCAACGTCCTGACTTTC. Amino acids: CSARHSGANVLTF.

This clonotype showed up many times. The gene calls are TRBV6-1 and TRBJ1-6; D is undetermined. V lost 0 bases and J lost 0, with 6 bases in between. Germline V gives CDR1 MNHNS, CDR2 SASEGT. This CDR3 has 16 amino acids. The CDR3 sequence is CASSEAGSSYNSPLHF. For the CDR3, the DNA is TGTGCCAGCAGTGAAGCCGGGAGCTCCTATAATTCACCCCTCCACTTT.

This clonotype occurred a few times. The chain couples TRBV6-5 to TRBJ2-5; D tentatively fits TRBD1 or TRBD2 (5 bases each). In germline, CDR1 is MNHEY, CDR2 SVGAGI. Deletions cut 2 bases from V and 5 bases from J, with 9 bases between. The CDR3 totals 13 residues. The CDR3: CASSYGTLETQYF. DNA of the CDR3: TGTGCCAGCAGTTACGGGACGTTGGAGACCCAGTACTTC.

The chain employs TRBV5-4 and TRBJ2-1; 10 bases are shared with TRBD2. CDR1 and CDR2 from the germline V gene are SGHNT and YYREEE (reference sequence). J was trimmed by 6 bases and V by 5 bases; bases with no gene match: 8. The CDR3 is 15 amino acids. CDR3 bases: TGTGCCAGCAGGCCCAGCGGGGGGGCGGCCAATGAGCAGTTCTTC. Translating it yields CASRPSGGAANEQFF.

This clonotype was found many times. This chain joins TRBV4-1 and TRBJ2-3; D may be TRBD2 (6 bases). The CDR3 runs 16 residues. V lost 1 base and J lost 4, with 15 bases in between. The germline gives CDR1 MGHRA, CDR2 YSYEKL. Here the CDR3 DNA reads TGCGCCAGCAGCCAAGTCGTGACTAGTCGGGCAGATACGCAGTATTTT. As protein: CASSQVVTSRADTQYF.

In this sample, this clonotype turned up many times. CDR3 protein: CSARRPEDRFQPQHF. The CDR3 DNA sequence: TGCAGTGCTAGACGTCCAGAGGATAGGTTTCAGCCCCAGCATTTT. The V and J genes are TRBV20-1 and TRBJ1-5, with unresolved D. This CDR3 contains 15 residues. V lost 2 bases to trimming and J lost 6 bases, with 17 bases between them. Germline V gives CDR1 DFQATT, CDR2 SNEGSKA (reference sequence).

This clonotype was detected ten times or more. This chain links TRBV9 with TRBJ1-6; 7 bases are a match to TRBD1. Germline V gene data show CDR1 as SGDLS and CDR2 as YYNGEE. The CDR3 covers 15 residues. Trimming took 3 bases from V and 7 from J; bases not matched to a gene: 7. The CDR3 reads CASSATQGVNSPLHF. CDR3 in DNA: TGTGCCAGCAGCGCCACGCAGGGGGTGAATTCACCCCTCCACTTT.

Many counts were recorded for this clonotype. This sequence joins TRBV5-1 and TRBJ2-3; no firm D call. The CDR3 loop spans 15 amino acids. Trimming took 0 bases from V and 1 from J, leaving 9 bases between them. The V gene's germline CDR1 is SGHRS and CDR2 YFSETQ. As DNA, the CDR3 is TGCGCCAGCAGCTTGGACAGCCTGGGCACAGATACGCAGTATTTT. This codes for CASSLDSLGTDTQYF. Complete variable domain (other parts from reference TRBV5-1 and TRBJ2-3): KAGVTQTPRYLIKTRGQQVTLSCSPISGHRSVSWYQQTPGQGLQFLFEYFSETQRNKGNFPGRFSGRQFSNSRSEMNVSTLELGDSALYLCASSLDSLGTDTQYFGPGTRLTVL.

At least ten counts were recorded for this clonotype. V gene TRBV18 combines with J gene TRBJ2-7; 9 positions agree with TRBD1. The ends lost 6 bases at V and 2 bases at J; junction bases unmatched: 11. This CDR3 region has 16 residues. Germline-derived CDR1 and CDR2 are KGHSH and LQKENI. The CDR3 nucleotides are TGTGCCAGCTCCCCGGGAGCTGGACAGGGGACCTACGAGCAGTACTTC. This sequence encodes CASSPGAGQGTYEQYF. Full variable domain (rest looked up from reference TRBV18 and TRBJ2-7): NAGVMQNPRHLVRRRGQEARLRCSPMKGHSHVYWYRQLPEEGLKFMVYLQKENIIDESGMPKERFSAEFPKEGPSILRIQQVVRGDSAAYFCASSPGAGQGTYEQYFGPGTRLTVT.

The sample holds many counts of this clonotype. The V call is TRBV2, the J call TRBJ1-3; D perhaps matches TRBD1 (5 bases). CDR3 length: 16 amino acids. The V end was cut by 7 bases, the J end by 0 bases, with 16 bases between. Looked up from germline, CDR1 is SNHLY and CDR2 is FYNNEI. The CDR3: CASTGGPASSGNTIYF. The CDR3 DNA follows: TGTGCCAGCACTGGGGGTCCTGCCTCCTCTGGAAACACCATATATTTT.

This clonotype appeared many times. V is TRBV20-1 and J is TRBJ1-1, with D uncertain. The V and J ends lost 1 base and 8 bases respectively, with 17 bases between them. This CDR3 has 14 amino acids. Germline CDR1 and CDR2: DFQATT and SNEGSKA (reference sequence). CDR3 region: CSARVKGRVREAFF. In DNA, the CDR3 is TGCAGTGCTAGAGTTAAGGGAAGGGTCAGGGAAGCTTTCTTT.

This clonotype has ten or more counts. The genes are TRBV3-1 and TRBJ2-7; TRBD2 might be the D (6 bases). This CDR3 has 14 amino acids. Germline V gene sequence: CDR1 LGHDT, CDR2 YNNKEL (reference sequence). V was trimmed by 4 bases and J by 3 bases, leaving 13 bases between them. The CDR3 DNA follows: TGTGCCAGCAGCCCCCGGGCGGGGTTCTACGAGCAGTACTTC. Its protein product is CASSPRAGFYEQYF.

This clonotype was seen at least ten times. The CDR3 DNA reads as TGTGCCAGCAGTCCGCGCGGTTCAGATGAGCAGTTCTTC. It specifies CASSPRGSDEQFF. The chain carries TRBV7-3 and TRBJ2-1, with D unclear. Germline V CDR1 and CDR2: SGHTA, FQGTGA. With 6 bases removed from V and 8 bases from J, the gap between germline ends came to 14 bases. This CDR3 is 13 amino acids long.

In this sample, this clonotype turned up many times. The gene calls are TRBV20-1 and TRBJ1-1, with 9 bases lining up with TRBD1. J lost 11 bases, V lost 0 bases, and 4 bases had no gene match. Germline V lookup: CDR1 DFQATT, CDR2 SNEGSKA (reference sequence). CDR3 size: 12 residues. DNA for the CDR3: TGCAGTGCTAGAGAGGACAGGGGACTGGCTTTCTTT. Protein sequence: CSAREDRGLAFF.

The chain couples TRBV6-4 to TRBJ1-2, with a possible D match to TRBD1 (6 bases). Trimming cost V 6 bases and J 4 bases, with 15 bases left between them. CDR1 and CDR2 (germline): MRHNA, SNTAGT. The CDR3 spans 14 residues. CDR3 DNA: TGTGCCAGCAGATGCAGGGGCGCCCTCTATGGCTACACCTTC. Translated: CASRCRGALYGYTF.